Each of the 22 T cell receptor beta chains below was sequenced from the same sample in a study of CD8 T cells in ankylosing spondylitis. MiXCR, run by TCRdb on the 5' RACE reads, gives a single entry per CDR3 protein. This table has 150,000 to 200,000 distinct CDR3 sequences, 15% to 20% appearing once. Sequenced: blood, either unsorted or a sorted T cell fraction (not recorded which). The receptors come from a male donor under 30 with ankylosing spondylitis or in good health (not recorded which).

The chain combines TRBV20-1 with TRBJ2-1; TRBD1 might be the D (8 bases). Trimming shortened V by 0 bases and J by 7 bases, and 19 bases separated the two germline ends. Germline CDR1 and CDR2: DFQATT and SNEGSKA (reference sequence). The length of the CDR3 is 16 residues. CDR3 nucleotides: TGCAGTGCTAGAGATGTCCAGGGGGCGGGAGAAAATGAGCAGTTCTTC. It specifies CSARDVQGAGENEQFF.

This clonotype was counted at least ten times. This sequence joins TRBV29-1 and TRBJ1-1; D gene unclear. The CDR3 spans 12 residues. Germline lookup yields CDR1 SQVTM and CDR2 ANQGSEA. V was trimmed by 7 bases and J by 5 bases, leaving 14 bases between them. DNA for the CDR3: TGCAGCGCCGCTGGGAGCGGTACTGAAGCTTTCTTT. Residues: CSAAGSGTEAFF.

This clonotype was seen many times. V gene TRBV10-3 combines with J gene TRBJ2-5; TRBD2 matches 13 bases. Germline V gene sequence: CDR1 ENHRY, CDR2 SYGVKD. The V and J ends lost 0 bases and 2 bases, in that order; junction bases with no gene match: 3. The CDR3 is 17 amino acids. The CDR3 sequence is CAISESLGLAGQETQYF. The CDR3 DNA reads as TGTGCCATCAGTGAGTCTTTGGGACTAGCGGGGCAAGAGACCCAGTACTTC.

The rearrangement links TRBV5-4 to TRBJ2-5; 9 bases agree with TRBD2. Per germline, CDR1 SGHNT and CDR2 YYREEE (reference sequence). The CDR3 spans 15 residues. V was pared by 4 bases and J by 4 bases, with 8 bases of the junction left unmatched. CDR3 in DNA: TGTGCCAGCAGCCCAAATAGCGGGAGCGCAGAGACCCAGTACTTC. This gives the protein CASSPNSGSAETQYF.

This clonotype came up many times. The V call is TRBV5-1, the J call TRBJ2-7; 10 positions match TRBD2. The ends lost 4 bases at V and 7 bases at J; junction bases unmatched: 11. Germline CDR1 reads SGHRS; CDR2 reads YFSETQ. The CDR3 extends over 15 amino acids. The CDR3 loop is CASSQEAGGPGEQYF. The CDR3 DNA sequence: TGCGCCAGCAGCCAGGAAGCGGGAGGGCCGGGTGAGCAGTACTTC.

This clonotype was observed at least ten times. The chain has TRBV20-1 and TRBJ2-1, with 11 bases matching TRBD2. V lost 5 bases to trimming and J lost 2 bases; unmatched junction nucleotides: 8. Germline CDR1 is DFQATT and CDR2 is SNEGSKA (reference sequence). The CDR3 has 16 residues. CDR3 loop: CSAPTLAGVAYNEQFF. CDR3 bases: TGCAGTGCTCCTACACTAGCGGGGGTTGCCTACAATGAGCAGTTCTTC.

This clonotype was observed many times. This rearrangement joins TRBV12-3 or TRBV12-4 to TRBJ2-1; D unclear. The V end was cut by 0 bases, the J end by 0 bases, with 6 bases between. CDR3 size: 15 residues. CDR3 residues: CASSLASSSYNEQFF. The CDR3 nucleotides are TGTGCCAGCAGTTTAGCGTCGAGCTCCTACAATGAGCAGTTCTTC.

This clonotype was counted ten times or more. This chain connects TRBV6-5 to TRBJ2-1; the D gene could be TRBD1 or TRBD2 (5 bases each). The V end was cut by 5 bases, the J end by 10 bases, with 18 bases between. The germline V gene encodes CDR1 MNHEY and CDR2 SVGAGI. The CDR3 is 14 residues long. The CDR3 spells CASSHRGKPWEQFF. In DNA, the CDR3 is TGTGCCAGCAGTCACCGGGGCAAACCCTGGGAGCAGTTCTTC.

The rearrangement joins TRBV7-9 to TRBJ2-3, with 7 bases matching TRBD2. The CDR3 spans 15 residues. After removal of 5 bases from V and 2 bases from J, the junction contained 7 bases not matched to a gene. Germline-derived CDR1 and CDR2 are SEHNR and FQNEAQ (reference sequence). The chain's CDR3 is CASSPRGLTTDTQYF. The CDR3 DNA follows: TGTGCCAGCAGCCCCCGGGGACTAACCACAGATACGCAGTATTTT.

This chain links TRBV29-1 with TRBJ2-7; no definite D call. CDR3 size: 11 residues. Germline CDR1 is SQVTM and CDR2 is ANQGSEA. V was shortened by 7 bases and J by 3 bases, with 10 bases between the two germline ends. CDR3 in DNA: TGCAGCGCAGCGTATAGCTACGAGCAGTACTTC. Its translation is CSAAYSYEQYF.

The table lists this clonotype with many counts. This chain links TRBV2 with TRBJ2-7; 7 bases agree with TRBD2. V was pared by 4 bases and J by 6 bases, with 6 bases of the junction left unmatched. This CDR3 has 13 residues. The V gene's germline CDR1 is SNHLY and CDR2 FYNNEI. As DNA, the CDR3 is TGTGCCAGCAGTGCGGGAGGAGGACTCGAGCAGTACGTC. Its translation is CASSAGGGLEQYV.

This clonotype occurred many times. This chain uses TRBV6-5 with TRBJ2-6; TRBD1 aligns across 8 bases. Trimming at V came to 2 bases and at J to 0 bases, leaving 9 bases not matched to a gene. This CDR3 has 19 amino acids. In germline, CDR1 is MNHEY, CDR2 SVGAGI. CDR3 sequence: CASSYTSGGYNSGANVLTF. Here the CDR3 DNA reads TGTGCCAGCAGTTACACATCAGGGGGCTATAACTCTGGGGCCAACGTCCTGACTTTC.

This clonotype was counted many times. The rearrangement uses TRBV12-3 or TRBV12-4 and TRBJ2-5, with D maybe TRBD2 (5 bases). V shed 3 bases and J shed 4 bases, with 12 bases lying between them. The CDR3 is made up of 14 amino acids. CDR3 in DNA: TGTGCCAGCAGTTTTGCCTCCGGAGGAGAGACCCAGTACTTC. Translated: CASSFASGGETQYF.

This clonotype was recorded at least ten times. The chain uses TRBV29-1 and TRBJ1-1; D is unclear. The CDR3 consists of 12 residues. Germline-derived CDR1 and CDR2 are SQVTM and ANQGSEA. V was clipped by 7 bases and J by 11 bases, with 20 bases between them. The CDR3 spells CSAEKGRIGAFF. The CDR3 DNA is TGCAGCGCCGAAAAAGGGCGTATCGGGGCTTTCTTT.

This clonotype was found many times. The chain uses TRBV6-2 or TRBV6-3 and TRBJ2-1, with D perhaps matching TRBD2 (6 bases). This CDR3 is built from 14 residues. The germline V and J ends were trimmed by 8 bases and 9 bases, with 20 bases remaining between them. The germline V gene has CDR1 MNHEY and CDR2 SVGEGT. The DNA of the CDR3 is TGTGCCAGCGGTGACGGGGGAGGTTCGAGTGAGCAGTTCTTC. Encoded protein: CASGDGGGSSEQFF.

A few counts support this clonotype. The junction departs from germline at one end; a sequencing error may be responsible. CDR3: CASSPSVDRPNPEAFF. For the CDR3, the DNA is TGCGCCAGCAGTCCTTCTGTAGACAGGCCGAACCCTGAAGCTTTCTTT. The V call is TRBV4-1, the J call TRBJ1-1, with a possible D match to TRBD1 (6 bases). Looked up from germline, CDR1 is MGHRA and CDR2 is YSYEKL. CDR3 size: 16 residues.

This chain links TRBV7-6 with TRBJ1-4, with D perhaps TRBD1 (5 bases). Germline CDR1 is SGHVS and CDR2 is FNYEAQ. V lost 2 bases and J 3 bases, leaving 13 bases between the germline ends. This CDR3 is built from 16 residues. The CDR3 DNA is TGTGCCAGCAGCTTACGGCAGTCGGGGCCTAATGAAAAACTGTTTTTT. Translated, it gives CASSLRQSGPNEKLFF. The entire variable domain, with the rest obtained from reference TRBV7-6 and TRBJ1-4, is as follows: GAGVSQSPRYKVTKRGQDVALRCDPISGHVSLYWYRQALGQGPEFLTYFNYEAQQDKSGLPNDRFSAERPEGSISTLTIQRTEQRDSAMYRCASSLRQSGPNEKLFFGSGTQLSVL.

In its sample, this clonotype was seen many times. The genes are TRBV20-1 and TRBJ2-5; D gene unclear. CDR3 length: 13 amino acids. V lost 1 base and J lost 4, with 10 bases in between. Germline CDR1 and CDR2: DFQATT and SNEGSKA (reference sequence). The CDR3, as DNA: TGCAGTGCTAGAGTGGTCTCAGGAGAGACCCAGTACTTC. It codes for CSARVVSGETQYF.

The rearrangement joins TRBV20-1 to TRBJ2-2; 10 bases are shared with TRBD2. Trimming at V came to 0 bases and at J to 0 bases, leaving 7 bases not matched to a gene. CDR1 and CDR2 from the germline V gene are DFQATT and SNEGSKA (reference sequence). This CDR3 region has 18 residues. In DNA form, the CDR3 reads TGCAGTGCTAGAGATCTAGCGGGAGAGGGAGCGAACACCGGGGAGCTGTTTTTT. It translates to CSARDLAGEGANTGELFF.

This clonotype was seen at least ten times. The CDR3, as DNA: TGTGCCAGCTCACCACCATCTCTCCCAGATACGCAGTATTTT. This codes for CASSPPSLPDTQYF. The chain carries TRBV18 and TRBJ2-3; no clear D. This CDR3 contains 14 residues. Germline CDR1 reads KGHSH; CDR2 reads LQKENI. Trimming cost V 0 bases and J 4 bases, with 8 bases left between them.

This clonotype appeared a few times. The gene calls are TRBV20-1 and TRBJ2-1; 14 bases agree with TRBD2. CDR3 size: 17 residues. V dropped 1 base and J dropped 9; count of bases not matched to a gene: 11. Germline V CDR1 and CDR2: DFQATT, SNEGSKA (reference sequence). The CDR3 region is CSARVQPGLAGVGEQFF. The CDR3 nucleotides are TGCAGTGCTAGAGTCCAACCGGGACTAGCGGGAGTTGGTGAGCAGTTCTTC.

This clonotype was observed at least ten times. The chain recombines TRBV15 with TRBJ1-2, with TRBD1 matching over 7 bases. Germline assignment: CDR1 LNHNV and CDR2 YYDKDF (reference sequence). The V gene end was trimmed by 4 bases and the J gene end by 0 bases; junction bases not matched to a gene: 8. The CDR3 is 16 amino acids. CDR3 amino acids: CATSTKTGPANYGYTF. In DNA, the CDR3 is TGTGCCACCAGCACTAAGACAGGGCCAGCTAACTATGGCTACACCTTC.